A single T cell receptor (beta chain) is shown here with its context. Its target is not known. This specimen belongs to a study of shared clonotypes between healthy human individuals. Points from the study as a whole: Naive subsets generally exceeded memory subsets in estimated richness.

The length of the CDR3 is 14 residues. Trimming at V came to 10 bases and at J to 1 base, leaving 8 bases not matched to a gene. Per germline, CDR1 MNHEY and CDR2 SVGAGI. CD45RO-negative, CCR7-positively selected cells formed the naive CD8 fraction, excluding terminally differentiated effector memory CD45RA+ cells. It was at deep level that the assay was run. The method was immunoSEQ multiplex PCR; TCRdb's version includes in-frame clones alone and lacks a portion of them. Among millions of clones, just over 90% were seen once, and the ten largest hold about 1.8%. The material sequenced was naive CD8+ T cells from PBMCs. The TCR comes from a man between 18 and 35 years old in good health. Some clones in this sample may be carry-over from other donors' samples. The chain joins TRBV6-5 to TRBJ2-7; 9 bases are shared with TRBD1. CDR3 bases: TGTGCCAATTTCGGGACAGGGTCTTCCTACGAGCAGTACTTC. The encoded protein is CANFGTGSSYEQYF.